These 5 T cell receptor beta chains originate from one sample sequenced in a study of shared clonotypes between healthy human individuals. The protocol was immunoSEQ multiplex PCR, while the TCRdb copy is restricted to in-frame clones and leaves out a portion. The data show about 1 million clones, around 78% seen once. The source material was memory CD4+ T cells from PBMCs. The subset is: CD45RA-negative fraction. The source of these receptors is a man in his late teens or twenties in good health. Some clones in this sample may be carry-over from other donors' samples.

The chain joins TRBV6-5 to TRBJ2-1; D gene unclear. The CDR3 spans 15 residues. The V end lost 6 bases, the J end lost 7 bases, and 19 bases lay between the germline ends. Germline V gene lookup returns CDR1 MNHEY and CDR2 SVGAGI. CDR3 DNA sequence: TGTGCCAGCAGCCTCACGGTGGCGGAGTGGAATGAGCAGTTCTTC. Amino acid sequence: CASSLTVAEWNEQFF.

This clone was recorded once. The rearrangement links TRBV27 to TRBJ2-7, with TRBD1 matching 7 bases. This CDR3 has 15 residues. CDR1 MNHEY and CDR2 SMNVEV come from the germline V gene (reference sequence). The V gene end was trimmed by 5 bases and the J gene end by 4 bases; junction bases not matched to a gene: 11. The chain's CDR3 is CASSPRQGEGYEQYF. The CDR3 nucleotides read TGTGCCAGCAGTCCCAGACAGGGCGAAGGATACGAGCAGTACTTC.

The chain is built from TRBV2 and TRBJ1-5; TRBD1 might be the D (5 bases). The CDR3 is made up of 13 amino acids. Trimming took 5 bases from V and 3 from J, leaving 8 bases between them. Germline V gives CDR1 SNHLY, CDR2 FYNNEI. CDR3 in DNA: TGTGCCAGCAGTCAGGGTTTCAATCAGCCCCAGCATTTT. Translation gives CASSQGFNQPQHF.

The chain carries TRBV11-2 and TRBJ2-2; D ambiguous. CDR1 is SGHAT and CDR2 is FQNNGV in the germline V gene. V gave up 4 bases and J gave up 6 bases, with 12 bases separating them. The CDR3 loop spans 14 amino acids. CDR3 loop: CASSSETRAGELFF. CDR3 DNA sequence: TGTGCCAGCAGCTCGGAAACAAGAGCCGGGGAGCTGTTTTTT.

This clone has only a few counts. The chain couples TRBV18 to TRBJ1-2, with D perhaps matching TRBD1 (5 bases). The length of the CDR3 is 16 residues. The V end lost 3 bases, the J end lost 0 bases, and 14 bases lay between the germline ends. CDR1 is KGHSH and CDR2 is LQKENI in the germline V gene. The CDR3 reads CASSPIPGRTNYGYTF. The DNA of the CDR3 is TGTGCCAGCTCACCTATACCGGGACGGACTAACTATGGCTACACCTTC.